This T cell receptor beta chain originates from a study of blood T cell repertoires in COVID-19. The table came from immunoSEQ multiplex PCR; TCRdb's copy has only in-frame clones and leaves some out. Of over 250,000 clones in the sample, roughly nine tenths were seen once. The clonotype comes from a woman aged 18-29 years who had recovered from COVID-19. The sample taken for sequencing was PBMCs or T cells enriched from blood (not recorded which).

For the CDR3, the DNA is TGTGCCAGCACCTTAGCGGGGGCCTCCTACAATGAGCAGTTCTTC. Residues: CASTLAGASYNEQFF. This chain links TRBV14 with TRBJ2-1; 9 bases are a match to TRBD2. CDR1 SGHDN and CDR2 FVKESK come from the germline V gene. This CDR3 has 15 amino acids. After removal of 7 bases from V and 0 bases from J, the junction contained 4 bases not matched to a gene. Based on the CDR3 plus reference TRBV14 and TRBJ2-1, the full variable domain is EAGVTQFPSHSVIEKGQTVTLRCDPISGHDNLYWYRRVMGKEIKFLLHFVKESKQDESGMPNNRFLAERTGGTYSTLKVQPAELEDSGVYFCASTLAGASYNEQFFGPGTRLTVL.